This T cell receptor (beta chain) was obtained from a study of early T cells in non-severe SARS-CoV-2 infection. Study in general: Chains stayed unpaired after sequencing of bulk RNA from unsorted whole blood. General observations from the study: The matching step, a VDJdb search, favored anti-spike CD8 responses and missed private and CD4 specificities.

Individually, cDNA molecules had unique molecular identifiers attached to them. TCRdb reprocessed the 5' RACE reads with MiXCR, giving one entry per CDR3 protein. The sample lists around 58,000 distinct CDR3 sequences; less than 5.5% were seen once. As for this clonotype: Its antigen is as yet unknown.

V was pared by 2 bases and J by 3 bases, with 5 bases of the junction left unmatched. The CDR3 runs to 14 residues. The germline V gene has CDR1 SQVTM and CDR2 ANQGSEA. The sequencing sample was made of whole blood. V gene TRBV29-1 combines with J gene TRBJ2-3; 7 bases are a match to TRBD2. This sequence was found in an adult who was a healthcare worker with PCR-confirmed SARS-CoV-2 infection or an uninfected control (not recorded which). The CDR3 DNA reads as TGCAGCGTTGAAAGGTGGGAGGGAACAGATACGCAGTATTTT. The encoded protein is CSVERWEGTDTQYF.